Listed here are 19 T cell receptor beta chains from one sample, sequenced in a study of CXCR3-negative and CXCR3-positive naive CD8 T cells. General study points: Higher TRB CDR3 hydrophobicity marked CXCR3-positive naive cells relative to CXCR3-negative naive cells.

Antigens of these TCRs are unknown. UMI labels and 5' RACE were used to prepare the TRB cDNA libraries. TCRdb re-called the 5' RACE reads; one entry per CDR3 protein, DNA not given. This listing includes under 85,000 distinct CDR3 sequences. Material: naive CXCR3+ CD8+ T cells from blood. The subset: CD45RO-CCR7+CD27+CD95- naive CD8+ T cells expressing CXCR3 (TNR3+). These receptors all come from a human donor in good health. Some clones in this sample may be carry-over from other donors' samples.

The chain uses TRBV5-1 and TRBJ1-6; TCRdb proposes TRBD1, but this gene call is untestable without DNA. The CDR3 spans 16 residues. CDR1 is SGHRS and CDR2 is YFSETQ in the germline V gene. The chain's CDR3 is CASSLTGTGFNSPLHF.

The CDR3 loop is CASSPILDRDYYGYTF. The chain has TRBV7-9 and TRBJ1-2; TCRdb lists TRBD1, though no DNA is available to test this call. This CDR3 contains 16 residues. The germline V gene has CDR1 SEHNR and CDR2 FQNEAQ (reference sequence).

V usage is TRBV7-9 and J usage is TRBJ1-1. The CDR3 is made up of 15 amino acids. Germline-derived CDR1 and CDR2 are SEHNR and FQNEAQ (reference sequence). This chain's CDR3 is CASSLVPDGEEGAFF.

V gene TRBV7-9 combines with J gene TRBJ2-7; TCRdb indicates TRBD1, and absent DNA this call remains unverified. The CDR3 consists of 13 residues. The V gene's germline CDR1 is SEHNR and CDR2 FQNEAQ (reference sequence). CDR3 sequence: CASSKGTDLGQYF.

The chain joins TRBV4-1 to TRBJ2-3. CDR3 length equals 14 residues. Germline V CDR1 and CDR2: MGHRA, YSYEKL. This CDR3 is CASSQELGTDTQYF.

This chain uses TRBV21-1 with TRBJ2-7; TCRdb selects TRBD1, and the lack of DNA leaves this call unchecked. TRBV21-1 is designated a pseudogene. This CDR3 has 17 amino acids. The CDR3 loop is CASRVLRGQRGNYEQYF.

This rearrangement joins TRBV4-3 to TRBJ2-3; TCRdb's assignment of TRBD2 cannot be checked, as there is no DNA. Germline CDR1 and CDR2: LGHNA and YSLEER. The CDR3 is 16 residues long. CDR3 protein: CASSQDPSAESDTQYF.

The rearrangement joins TRBV5-1 to TRBJ2-3; absent DNA, TCRdb's TRBD2 call cannot be checked. CDR1 and CDR2 from the germline V gene are SGHRS and YFSETQ. The CDR3 has 13 residues. The CDR3 sequence is CASTPPGRDTQYF.

This chain joins TRBV5-6 and TRBJ2-3; TCRdb indicates TRBD1, and absent DNA this call remains unverified. CDR3 size: 15 residues. CDR1 is SGHDT, CDR2 YYEEEE, per germline. CDR3 region: CASSLVVGAPDTQYF. Full variable domain (remainder filled in from reference TRBV5-6 and TRBJ2-3): DAGVTQSPTHLIKTRGQQVTLRCSPKSGHDTVSWYQQALGQGPQFIFQYYEEEERQRGNFPDRFSGHQFPNYSSELNVNALLLGDSALYLCASSLVVGAPDTQYFGPGTRLTVL.

The chain joins TRBV20-1 to TRBJ2-1; TCRdb's D gene call, TRBD2, goes unchecked for lack of DNA. In germline, CDR1 is DFQATT, CDR2 SNEGSKA (reference sequence). The CDR3 length is 13 residues. The chain's CDR3 is CSAGTSGYNEQFF.

The chain has TRBV28 and TRBJ1-5; TCRdb's D gene call, TRBD1, goes unchecked for lack of DNA. Germline V gene sequence: CDR1 MDHEN, CDR2 SYDVKM. The CDR3 extends over 14 amino acids. The CDR3 sequence: CASSWEGNNQPQHF.

This chain connects TRBV3-1 to TRBJ2-1. The CDR3 runs 15 residues. CDR1 and CDR2 from the germline V gene are LGHDT and YNNKEL (reference sequence). The CDR3 loop reads CASSLIESSYNEQFF.

The rearrangement uses TRBV2 and TRBJ2-2; TCRdb lists TRBD1, though no DNA is available to test this call. There are 13 residues in the CDR3. The V gene's germline CDR1 is SNHLY and CDR2 FYNNEI. CDR3 region: CASVGAWGGELFF.

V usage is TRBV5-5 and J usage is TRBJ2-1; TCRdb selects TRBD2, and the lack of DNA leaves this call unchecked. Germline V gene data show CDR1 as SGHKS and CDR2 as YYEKEE (reference sequence). The CDR3 is 18 amino acids. The CDR3 sequence: CASSFVPGLAGSYNEQFF.

This sequence joins TRBV4-2 and TRBJ2-1. The germline gives CDR1 LGHNA, CDR2 YNFKEQ. CDR3 length: 14 amino acids. The CDR3 protein is CASSQLASRYEQFF.

The chain couples TRBV14 to TRBJ2-3; the D gene TCRdb calls, TRBD2, cannot be checked with no DNA. CDR1 and CDR2 from the germline V gene are SGHDN and FVKESK. This CDR3 is built from 12 residues. This CDR3 reads CASSQDGREQYF.

The chain employs TRBV3-1 and TRBJ2-1; there is no DNA to check the TCRdb D call of TRBD2. CDR1 and CDR2 (germline): LGHDT, YNNKEL (reference sequence). The CDR3 has 18 amino acids. CDR3 sequence reads: CASSHTGTSGASYNEQFF.

CDR3 sequence reads: CASSQDTGETQYF. V usage is TRBV7-9 and J usage is TRBJ2-5. Germline V lookup: CDR1 SEHNR, CDR2 FQNEAQ (reference sequence). This CDR3 region has 13 residues.

The chain carries TRBV29-1 and TRBJ2-7; TCRdb reports TRBD1, a call that lacks DNA to check it against. CDR1 and CDR2 (germline): SQVTM, ANQGSEA. The CDR3 extends over 14 amino acids. The CDR3: CSVSPMGGEYEQYF.